These 6 T cell receptor beta chains came from one sample sequenced in a study of cytomegalovirus exposure and HLA in healthy donors. PCR involved 60 Vbeta and 13 Jbeta primers. TCRdb keeps only in-frame clones here, not all; method: immunoSEQ multiplex PCR. The sample shows about 210,000 clones, and roughly 0.98% sits with its ten largest clones. The sample comprised PBMCs. The receptor set was obtained from a woman aged 25 to 39 in good health and CMV-seropositive.

Of note for this clone: The junction and the germline gene differ at one end; a read error may be behind it. Other DNA sequences of this sample code for an identical CDR3. The gene calls are TRBV15 and TRBJ2-5, with D perhaps matching TRBD2 (5 bases). This CDR3 is built from 12 residues. Germline loops: CDR1 LNHNV, CDR2 YYDKDF (reference sequence). The CDR3 coding sequence is TGCGCCACCAGCTCCGGGGAAGAGACCCAGTACTTC. Translation gives CATSSGEETQYF.

V gene TRBV5-1 combines with J gene TRBJ1-1; TRBD1 matches 7 bases. V dropped 4 bases and J dropped 0; count of bases not matched to a gene: 9. Germline V gene data show CDR1 as SGHRS and CDR2 as YFSETQ. The CDR3 has 16 amino acids. In DNA, the CDR3 is TGCGCCAGCAGCGATTCGACAGGGAACTTGAACACTGAAGCTTTCTTT. Its protein is CASSDSTGNLNTEAFF. Full variable domain (missing parts from reference TRBV5-1 and TRBJ1-1): KAGVTQTPRYLIKTRGQQVTLSCSPISGHRSVSWYQQTPGQGLQFLFEYFSETQRNKGNFPGRFSGRQFSNSRSEMNVSTLELGDSALYLCASSDSTGNLNTEAFFGQGTRLTVV.

The V and J genes are TRBV7-2 and TRBJ2-2; TRBD2 is a possible D gene (5 bases). Germline assignment: CDR1 SGHTA and CDR2 FQGNSA. The CDR3 length is 16 residues. The germline V and J ends were trimmed by 3 bases and 8 bases, with 19 bases remaining between them. The CDR3 bases are TGTGCCAGCAGCTTGCAGGCGGGCTCGACTACGGGGGAGCTGTTTTTT. It codes for CASSLQAGSTTGELFF.

V gene TRBV29-1 combines with J gene TRBJ1-1, with D possibly matching TRBD1 (5 bases). This CDR3 has 13 residues. The germline V gene encodes CDR1 SQVTM and CDR2 ANQGSEA. V was clipped by 4 bases and J by 7 bases, with 16 bases between them. The CDR3 region has the DNA TGCAGCGTTGTGGGGGGGACGCATTTTGAAGCTTTCTTT. Residues: CSVVGGTHFEAFF.

The genes are TRBV2 and TRBJ2-1, with 8 positions matching TRBD2. After removal of 6 bases from V and 12 bases from J, the junction contained 4 bases not matched to a gene. Germline V gene sequence: CDR1 SNHLY, CDR2 FYNNEI. The CDR3 is 11 amino acids. CDR3 coding DNA: TGTGCCAGCAGCCCGGGACTAGTGCAGTTCTTC. Protein: CASSPGLVQFF.

This sequence joins TRBV7-2 and TRBJ2-4; 7 bases line up with TRBD2. From germline, CDR1 is SGHTA and CDR2 FQGNSA. After removal of 1 base from V and 6 bases from J, the junction contained 3 bases not matched to a gene. This CDR3 is built from 14 residues. CDR3 region: CASSLGWGGNIQYF. DNA for the CDR3: TGTGCCAGCAGCTTAGGGTGGGGGGGAAACATTCAGTACTTC.